This paragraph reports one T cell receptor beta chain. This clone was detected a few times. Its antigen is still unknown. No much larger clonotype is one base removed from it; base qualities were not supplied. The junction carries 13 bases between V and J, which are trimmed by 1 base and 9 bases respectively. The germline V gene (reference sequence) specifies SEHNR as CDR1 and FQNEAQ as CDR2. The CDR3 covers 14 residues, taking in both the cysteine and the phenylalanine. The only DNA kept is the CDR3, 42 bases in frame from the first base. Each collaborating institution followed its own protocols to collect whole blood in K2EDTA tubes. For TCRbeta analysis, collaborator samples were shipped as frozen whole blood, as isolated PBMCs, or as DNA extracted from either sample type. The data derive from a study of blood T cell repertoires in COVID-19 (dated by TCRdb to the early 2020s). Looking at the study overall: Samples from collaborators originated in the United States, Italy and Spain and spanned both the acute and convalescent phases of COVID-19. The material from the prospective study consisted of cDNA or gDNA derived from T cells, B-cell-depleted T cells, or PBMCs. Nearly every sample came with metadata listing a de-identified subject ID, COVID-19 status, age in years and sex. Subjects who had been exposed to COVID-19, were actively infected with it, or had recovered from it provided the deeply sampled blood TCRbeta repertoires that made up the dataset. Samples came from the ongoing ImmuneRACE study (first 160 participants) plus 1,254 subjects from 6 global collaborators. The repertoires were made available in a free public database intended to serve as a resource for research on the immune response to SARS-CoV-2. HLA class I and class II types, where available, came from metadata supplied by the sample provider rather than from assay-based typing. What the work shows at the level of the full study, not this receptor alone: The amount of clinical and demographic metadata varied by source and participant and was provided uncurated.

TCRbeta CDR3 regions were amplified from genomic DNA by means of the immunoSEQ Assay, a bias-controlled multiplex PCR. For the original study's pipeline: Nucleated cell counts per sample were estimated from amplification of reference gene primers within the assay. To quantify the absolute abundance of each unique TCRbeta CDR3 rearrangement, sequence reads were collapsed and filtered. Productive Simpson clonality was computed per sample as the square root of Simpson's diversity index over productive rearrangements. Here the immuneACCESS table is served through TCRdb, limited to in-frame sequences with V and J called. Missing clones are a known gap in these copies; in checked studies unresolved V genes cover under half, and the rest lacks a known reason. The D gene and trimming were derived from the DNA, and the V and J assignments and clone size from that table. Here the sample has about 73,000 clones; around four fifths occur a single time. The top ten clonotypes cover 5.3% of the sample.

This receptor chain uses TRBV7-9 and TRBJ2-1; TRBD2 is a possible D gene, resting on 5 matching bases. The clonotype was recovered from a man aged 45-65 years with active COVID-19. Sequenced: peripheral blood. The CDR3 reads as follows: CASSLETPGSEQFF. The nucleotides read TGTGCCAGCAGCTTAGAGACGCCGGGGAGTGAGCAGTTCTTC.